This T cell receptor beta chain appears in the sequencing data of a study of blood T cell repertoires in COVID-19. In the study overall: Italy, Spain and the United States were the sources of the convalescent and acute COVID-19 samples. The cDNA or gDNA used as material had been derived from T cells, B-cell-depleted T cells, or PBMCs.

Authors' data handling: The authors estimated nucleated cell counts from reference gene primer amplification. Measured with immunoSEQ multiplex PCR; TCRdb has only the in-frame clones, and not every one. V, J and clone size reflect that table, while D and trimming were determined from the DNA. The sample holds under 85,000 clones, roughly 87% seen once. The V gene's germline CDR1 is LNHDA and CDR2 SQIVND (reference sequence). V was clipped by 0 bases and J by 6 bases; unmatched bases: 6. The CDR3 loop spans 15 amino acids. This clone was recorded only once. This clonotype originated in a man older than 75 with acute or convalescent COVID-19. This chain links TRBV19 with TRBJ2-3; 7 bases agree with TRBD1. The material sequenced was peripheral blood. CDR3 sequence (DNA): TGTGCCAGTAGTATAGATGGGGACAGTGCGGATACGCAGTATTTT. This gives the protein CASSIDGDSADTQYF.